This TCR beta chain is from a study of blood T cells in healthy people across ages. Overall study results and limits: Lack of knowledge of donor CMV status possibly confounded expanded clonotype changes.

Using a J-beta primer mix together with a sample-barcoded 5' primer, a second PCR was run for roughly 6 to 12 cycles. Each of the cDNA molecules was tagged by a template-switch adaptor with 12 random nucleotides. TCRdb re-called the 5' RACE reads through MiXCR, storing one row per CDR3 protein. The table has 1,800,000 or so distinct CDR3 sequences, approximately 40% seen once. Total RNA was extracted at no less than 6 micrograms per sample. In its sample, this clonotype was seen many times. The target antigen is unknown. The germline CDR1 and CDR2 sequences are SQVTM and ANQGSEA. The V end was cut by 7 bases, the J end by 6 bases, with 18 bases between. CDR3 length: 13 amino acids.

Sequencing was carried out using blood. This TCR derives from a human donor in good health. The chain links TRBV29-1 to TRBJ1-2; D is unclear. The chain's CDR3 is CSALIVTDNGYTF. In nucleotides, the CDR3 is TGCAGCGCCCTAATCGTGACGGATAATGGCTACACCTTC. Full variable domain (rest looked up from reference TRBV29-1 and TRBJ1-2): SAVISQKPSRDICQRGTSLTIQCQVDSQVTMMFWYRQQPGQSLTLIATANQGSEATYESGFVIDKFPISRPNLTFSTLTVSNMSPEDSSIYLCSALIVTDNGYTFGSGTRLTVV.